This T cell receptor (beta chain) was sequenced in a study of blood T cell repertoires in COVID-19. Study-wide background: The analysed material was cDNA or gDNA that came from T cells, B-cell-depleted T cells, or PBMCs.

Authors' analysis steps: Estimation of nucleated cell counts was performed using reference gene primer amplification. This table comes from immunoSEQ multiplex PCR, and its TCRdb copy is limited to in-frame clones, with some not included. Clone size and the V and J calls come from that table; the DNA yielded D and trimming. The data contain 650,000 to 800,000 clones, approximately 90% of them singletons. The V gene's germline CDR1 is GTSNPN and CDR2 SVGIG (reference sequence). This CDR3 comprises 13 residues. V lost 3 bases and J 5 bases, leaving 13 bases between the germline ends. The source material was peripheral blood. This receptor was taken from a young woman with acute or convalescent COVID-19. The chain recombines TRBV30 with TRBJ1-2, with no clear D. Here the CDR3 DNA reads TGTGCCTGGAGCGCCAGTTCGGGGTATGGCTACACCTTC. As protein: CAWSASSGYGYTF.